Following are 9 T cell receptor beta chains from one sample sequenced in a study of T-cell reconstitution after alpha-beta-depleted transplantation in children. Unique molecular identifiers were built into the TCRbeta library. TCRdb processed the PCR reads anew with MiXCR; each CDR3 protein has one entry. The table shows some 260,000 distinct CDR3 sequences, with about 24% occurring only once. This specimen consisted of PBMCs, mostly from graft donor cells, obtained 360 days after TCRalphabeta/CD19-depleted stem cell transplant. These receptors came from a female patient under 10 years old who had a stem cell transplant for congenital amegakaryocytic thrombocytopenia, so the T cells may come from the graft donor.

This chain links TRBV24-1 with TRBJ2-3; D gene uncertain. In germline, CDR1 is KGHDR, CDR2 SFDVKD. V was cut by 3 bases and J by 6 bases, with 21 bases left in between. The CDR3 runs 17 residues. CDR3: CATSDPPLAGKGDTQYF. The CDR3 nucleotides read TGTGCCACCAGTGATCCTCCTTTGGCTGGGAAAGGCGATACGCAGTATTTT.

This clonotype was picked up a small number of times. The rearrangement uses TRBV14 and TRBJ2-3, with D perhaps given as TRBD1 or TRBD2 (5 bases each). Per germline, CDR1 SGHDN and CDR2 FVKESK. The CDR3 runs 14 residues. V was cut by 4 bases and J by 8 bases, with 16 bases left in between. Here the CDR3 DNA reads TGTGCCAGCAGCCCCGGGACCGCCCGAGGTACGCAGTATTTT. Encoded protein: CASSPGTARGTQYF.

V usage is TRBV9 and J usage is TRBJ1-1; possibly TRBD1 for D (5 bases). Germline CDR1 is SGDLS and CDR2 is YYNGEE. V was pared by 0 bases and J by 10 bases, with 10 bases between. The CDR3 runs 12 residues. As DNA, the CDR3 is TGTGCCAGCAGCGTAGGCGGGGGAAGAGCTTTCTTT. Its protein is CASSVGGGRAFF. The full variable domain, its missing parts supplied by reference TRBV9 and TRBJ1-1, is DSGVTQTPKHLITATGQRVTLRCSPRSGDLSVYWYQQSLDQGLQFLIQYYNGEERAKGNILERFSAQQFPDLHSELNLSSLELGDSALYFCASSVGGGRAFFGQGTRLTVV.

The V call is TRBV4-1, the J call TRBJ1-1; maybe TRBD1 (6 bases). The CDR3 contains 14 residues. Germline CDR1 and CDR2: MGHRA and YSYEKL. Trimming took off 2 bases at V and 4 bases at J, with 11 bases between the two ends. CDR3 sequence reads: CASSQQGWVTEAFF. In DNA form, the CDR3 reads TGCGCCAGCAGCCAACAGGGGTGGGTCACTGAAGCTTTCTTT.

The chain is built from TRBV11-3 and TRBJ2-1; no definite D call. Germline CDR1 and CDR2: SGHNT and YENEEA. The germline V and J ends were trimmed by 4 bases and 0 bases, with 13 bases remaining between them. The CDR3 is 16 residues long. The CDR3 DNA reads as TGTGCCAGCAGCTCATCTTCCAGTAGCTCCTACAATGAGCAGTTCTTC. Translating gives CASSSSSSSSYNEQFF.

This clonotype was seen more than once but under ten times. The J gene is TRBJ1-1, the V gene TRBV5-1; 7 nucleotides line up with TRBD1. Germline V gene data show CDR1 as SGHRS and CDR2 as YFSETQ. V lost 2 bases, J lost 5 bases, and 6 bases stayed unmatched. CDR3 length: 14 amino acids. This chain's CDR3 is CASSLRTGETEAFF. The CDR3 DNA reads TGCGCCAGCAGCTTAAGGACAGGCGAGACTGAAGCTTTCTTT.

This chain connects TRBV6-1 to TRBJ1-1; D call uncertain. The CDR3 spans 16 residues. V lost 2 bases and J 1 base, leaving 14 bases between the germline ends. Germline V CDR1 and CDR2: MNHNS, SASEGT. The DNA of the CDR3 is TGTGCCAGCAGTGAATATCAGGCCAGCCGGAACACTGAAGCTTTCTTT. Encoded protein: CASSEYQASRNTEAFF.

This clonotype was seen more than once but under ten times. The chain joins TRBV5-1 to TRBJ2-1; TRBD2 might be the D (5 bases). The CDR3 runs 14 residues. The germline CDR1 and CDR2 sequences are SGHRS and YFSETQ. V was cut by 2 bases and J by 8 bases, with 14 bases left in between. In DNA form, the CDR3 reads TGCGCCAGCAGCTTTACTAGTCTACTCGATGAGCAGTTCTTC. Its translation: CASSFTSLLDEQFF.

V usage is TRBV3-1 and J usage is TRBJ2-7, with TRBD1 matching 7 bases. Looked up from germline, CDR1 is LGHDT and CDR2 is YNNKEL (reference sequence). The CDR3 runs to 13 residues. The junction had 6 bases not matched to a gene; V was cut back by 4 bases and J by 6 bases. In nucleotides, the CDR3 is TGTGCCAGCAGCCTTCGGACAGGTTTCGAGCAGTACTTC. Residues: CASSLRTGFEQYF.